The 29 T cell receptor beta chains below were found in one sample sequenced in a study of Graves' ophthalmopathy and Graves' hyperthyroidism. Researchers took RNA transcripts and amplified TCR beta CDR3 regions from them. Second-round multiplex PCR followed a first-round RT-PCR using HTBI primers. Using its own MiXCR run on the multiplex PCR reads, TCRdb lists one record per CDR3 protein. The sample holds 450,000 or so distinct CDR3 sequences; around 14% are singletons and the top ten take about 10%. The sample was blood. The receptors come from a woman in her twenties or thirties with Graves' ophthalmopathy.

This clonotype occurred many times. The CDR3 loop is CASSETWTFRDYGYTF. CDR3 DNA sequence: TGTGCCAGCAGTGAAACATGGACGTTTCGGGACTATGGCTACACCTTC. V is TRBV6-1 and J is TRBJ1-2; no clear D. Trimming left V 2 bases short and J 3 bases short, with 16 bases between. The CDR3 contains 16 residues. Germline CDR1 MNHNS, CDR2 SASEGT.

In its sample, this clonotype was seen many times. Here the CDR3 reads CASSRSGTGALGSNTEAFF. For the CDR3, the DNA is TGTGCCAGCAGTCGCTCCGGGACAGGTGCCCTAGGTTCCAACACTGAAGCTTTCTTT. This sequence joins TRBV6-4 and TRBJ1-1, with 8 bases aligning to TRBD1. Germline CDR1 is MRHNA and CDR2 is SNTAGT. The J segment lost 2 bases and the V segment lost 5 bases, leaving 19 bases of the junction unmatched. The CDR3 consists of 19 residues.

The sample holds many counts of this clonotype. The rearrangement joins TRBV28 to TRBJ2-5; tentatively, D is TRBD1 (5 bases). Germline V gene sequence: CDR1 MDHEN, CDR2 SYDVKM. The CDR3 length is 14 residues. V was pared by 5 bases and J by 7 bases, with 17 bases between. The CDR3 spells CASSPPDTLGTQYF. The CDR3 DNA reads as TGTGCCAGCAGTCCCCCGGACACTCTGGGGACCCAGTACTTC.

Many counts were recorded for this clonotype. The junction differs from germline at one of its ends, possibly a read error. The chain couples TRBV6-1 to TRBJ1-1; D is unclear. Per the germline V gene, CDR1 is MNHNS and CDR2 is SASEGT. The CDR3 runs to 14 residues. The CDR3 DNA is TGTGCCAGCAGTCAAGGGAATGAGAACACTGAAGCTTTCTTC. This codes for CASSQGNENTEAFF.

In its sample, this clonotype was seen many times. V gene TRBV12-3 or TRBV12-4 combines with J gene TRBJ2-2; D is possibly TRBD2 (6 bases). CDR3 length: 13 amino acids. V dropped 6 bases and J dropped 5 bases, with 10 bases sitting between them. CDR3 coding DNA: TGTGCCAGCAGCCTCGGGACTACCGGGGAGCTGTTTTTT. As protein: CASSLGTTGELFF.

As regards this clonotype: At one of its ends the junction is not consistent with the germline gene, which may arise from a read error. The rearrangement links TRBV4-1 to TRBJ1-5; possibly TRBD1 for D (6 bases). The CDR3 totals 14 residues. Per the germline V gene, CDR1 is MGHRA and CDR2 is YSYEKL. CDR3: CASSQLGGAQPRHF. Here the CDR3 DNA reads TGCGCCAGCAGCCAGCTAGGGGGGGCTCAGCCCCGGCATTTT.

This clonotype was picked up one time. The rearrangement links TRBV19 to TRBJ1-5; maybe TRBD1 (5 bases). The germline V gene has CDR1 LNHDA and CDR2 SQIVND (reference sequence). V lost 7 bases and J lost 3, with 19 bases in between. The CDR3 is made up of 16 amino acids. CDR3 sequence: CASTNRGGWSNQPQHF. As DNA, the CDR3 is TGTGCCAGTACCAATAGGGGCGGGTGGTCCAATCAGCCCCAGCATTTT.

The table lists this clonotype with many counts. DNA of the CDR3: TGTGCCACCAGTGGCCGGGGACAGGGGCGCGGCTACACCTTC. Encoded protein: CATSGRGQGRGYTF. The V call is TRBV24-1, the J call TRBJ1-2, with 10 positions matching TRBD1. Germline values: CDR1 KGHDR, CDR2 SFDVKD. The CDR3 has 14 amino acids. V was clipped by 5 bases and J by 8 bases; unmatched bases: 7.

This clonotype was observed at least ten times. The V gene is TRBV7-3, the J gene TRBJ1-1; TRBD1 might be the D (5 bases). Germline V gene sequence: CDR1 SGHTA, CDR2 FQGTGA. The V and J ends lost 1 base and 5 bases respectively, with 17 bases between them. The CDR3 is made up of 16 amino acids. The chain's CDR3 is CASSLNPLQGGTEAFF. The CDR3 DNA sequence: TGTGCCAGCAGCTTAAACCCCCTGCAGGGCGGAACTGAAGCTTTCTTT.

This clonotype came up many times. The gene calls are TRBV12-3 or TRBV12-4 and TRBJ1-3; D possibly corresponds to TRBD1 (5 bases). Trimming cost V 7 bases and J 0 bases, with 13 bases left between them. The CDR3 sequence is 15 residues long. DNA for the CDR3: TGTGCCAGCAATCCCCGGGACCTCTCTGGAAACACCATATATTTT. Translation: CASNPRDLSGNTIYF.

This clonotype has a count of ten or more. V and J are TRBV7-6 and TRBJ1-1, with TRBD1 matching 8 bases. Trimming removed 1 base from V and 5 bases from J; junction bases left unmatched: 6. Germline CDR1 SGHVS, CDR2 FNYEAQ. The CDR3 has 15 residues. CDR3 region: CASSLGQGARTEAFF. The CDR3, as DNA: TGTGCCAGCAGCTTAGGTCAGGGGGCACGAACTGAAGCTTTCTTT.

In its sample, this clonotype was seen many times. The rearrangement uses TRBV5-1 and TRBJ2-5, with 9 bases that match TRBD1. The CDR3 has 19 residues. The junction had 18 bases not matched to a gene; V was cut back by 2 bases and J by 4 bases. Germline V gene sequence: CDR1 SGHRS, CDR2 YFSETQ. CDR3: CASSFPSELEQGALETQYF. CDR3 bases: TGCGCCAGCAGCTTCCCCTCAGAGCTGGAACAGGGGGCGCTAGAGACCCAGTACTTC.

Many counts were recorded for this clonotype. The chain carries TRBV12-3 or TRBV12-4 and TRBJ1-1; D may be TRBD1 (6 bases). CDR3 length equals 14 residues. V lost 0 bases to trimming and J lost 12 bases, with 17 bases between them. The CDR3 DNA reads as TGTGCCAGCAGTTTAGCGGGAGGTCAGGGGCGGTCTTTCTTT. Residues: CASSLAGGQGRSFF.

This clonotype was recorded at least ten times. CDR3 DNA sequence: TGTGCCAGCAGCCGGGTGATTCTCTACGAGCAGTACTTC. It encodes CASSRVILYEQYF. This chain connects TRBV7-2 to TRBJ2-7; D unclear. Germline V gene lookup returns CDR1 SGHTA and CDR2 FQGNSA. The CDR3 is 13 residues long. V was cut by 5 bases and J by 3 bases, with 11 bases left in between.

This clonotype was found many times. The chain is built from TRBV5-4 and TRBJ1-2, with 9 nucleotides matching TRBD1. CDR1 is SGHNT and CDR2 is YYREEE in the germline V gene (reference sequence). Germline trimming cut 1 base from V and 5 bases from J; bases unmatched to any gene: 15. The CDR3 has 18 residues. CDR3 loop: CASSLWSTRTGAHYGYTF. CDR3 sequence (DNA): TGTGCCAGCAGCTTGTGGTCCACCCGGACAGGGGCACATTATGGCTACACCTTC.

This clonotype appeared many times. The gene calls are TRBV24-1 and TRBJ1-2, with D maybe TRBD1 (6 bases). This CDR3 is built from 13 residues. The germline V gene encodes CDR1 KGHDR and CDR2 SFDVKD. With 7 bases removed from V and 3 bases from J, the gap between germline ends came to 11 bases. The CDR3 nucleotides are TGTGCCACCAGCCAGGGGACGGACTATGGCTACACCTTC. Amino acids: CATSQGTDYGYTF.

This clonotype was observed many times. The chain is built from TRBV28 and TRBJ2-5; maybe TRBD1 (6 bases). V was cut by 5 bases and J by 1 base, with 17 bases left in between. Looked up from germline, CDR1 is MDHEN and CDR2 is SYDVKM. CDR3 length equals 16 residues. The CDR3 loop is CASSLPTMGAQETQYF. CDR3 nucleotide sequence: TGTGCCAGCAGTCTCCCGACCATGGGGGCCCAAGAGACCCAGTACTTC.

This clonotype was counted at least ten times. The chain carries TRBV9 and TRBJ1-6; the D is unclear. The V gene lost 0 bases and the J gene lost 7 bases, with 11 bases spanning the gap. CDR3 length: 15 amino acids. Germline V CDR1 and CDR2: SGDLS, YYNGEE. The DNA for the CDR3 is TGTGCCAGCAGCGTAGTGGCGGGTCAAAATTCACCCCTCCACTTT. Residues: CASSVVAGQNSPLHF.

The CDR3 here is CASGSRTGRVTGELFF. The CDR3 DNA reads as TGCGCCAGCGGATCCCGTACAGGGCGGGTCACCGGGGAGCTGTTTTTT. The genes are TRBV5-1 and TRBJ2-2; a possible D gene is TRBD1 (6 bases). The CDR3 is 16 residues long. Germline-derived CDR1 and CDR2 are SGHRS and YFSETQ. Trimming took 7 bases from V and 4 from J, leaving 20 bases between them.

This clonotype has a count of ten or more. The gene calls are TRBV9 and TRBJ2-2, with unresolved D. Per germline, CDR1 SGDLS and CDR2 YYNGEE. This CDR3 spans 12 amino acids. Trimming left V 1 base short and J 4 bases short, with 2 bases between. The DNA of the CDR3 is TGTGCCAGCAGCGTATTCACCGGGGAGCTGTTTTTT. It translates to CASSVFTGELFF.

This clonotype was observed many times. The CDR3 region is CASSFTGGAGPQHF. For the CDR3, the DNA is TGTGCCAGCAGTTTCACGGGAGGAGCTGGGCCCCAGCATTTT. The genes are TRBV27 and TRBJ1-5; D not resolved. V shed 3 bases and J shed 9 bases, with 15 bases lying between them. CDR1 and CDR2 (germline): MNHEY, SMNVEV (reference sequence). The CDR3 length is 14 residues.

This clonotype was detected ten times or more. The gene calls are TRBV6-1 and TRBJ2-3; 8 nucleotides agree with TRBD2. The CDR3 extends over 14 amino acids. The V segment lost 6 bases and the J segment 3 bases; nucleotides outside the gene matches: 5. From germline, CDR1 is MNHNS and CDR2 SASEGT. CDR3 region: CASRLAASTDTQYF. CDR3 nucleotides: TGTGCCAGCAGACTAGCGGCATCTACAGATACGCAGTATTTT.

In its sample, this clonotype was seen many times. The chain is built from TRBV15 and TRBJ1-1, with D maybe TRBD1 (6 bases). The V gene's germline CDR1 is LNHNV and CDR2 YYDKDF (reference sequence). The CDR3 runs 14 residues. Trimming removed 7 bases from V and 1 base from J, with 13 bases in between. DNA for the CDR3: TGTGCCACCACTGTCACGGACAGGAACACTGAAGCTTTCTTT. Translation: CATTVTDRNTEAFF. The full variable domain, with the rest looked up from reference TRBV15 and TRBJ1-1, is DAMVIQNPRYQVTQFGKPVTLSCSQTLNHNVMYWYQQKSSQAPKLLFHYYDKDFNNEADTPDNFQSRRPNTSFCFLDIRSPGLGDTAMYLCATTVTDRNTEAFFGQGTRLTVV.

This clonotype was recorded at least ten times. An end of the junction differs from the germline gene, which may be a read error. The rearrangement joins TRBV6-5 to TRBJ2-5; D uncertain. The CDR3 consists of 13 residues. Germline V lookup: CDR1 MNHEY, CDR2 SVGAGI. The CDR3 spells CASNYEAQETQYF. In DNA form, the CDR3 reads TGTGCCAGCAATTACGAGGCGCAAGAGACCCAGTACTTC.

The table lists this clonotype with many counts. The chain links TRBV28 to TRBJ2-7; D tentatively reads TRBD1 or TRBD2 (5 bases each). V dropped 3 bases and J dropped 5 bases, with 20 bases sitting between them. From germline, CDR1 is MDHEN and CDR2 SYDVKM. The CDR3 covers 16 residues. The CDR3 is CASSFIPGPPRDEQYF. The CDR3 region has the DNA TGTGCCAGCAGTTTTATTCCGGGACCCCCACGCGACGAGCAGTACTTC.

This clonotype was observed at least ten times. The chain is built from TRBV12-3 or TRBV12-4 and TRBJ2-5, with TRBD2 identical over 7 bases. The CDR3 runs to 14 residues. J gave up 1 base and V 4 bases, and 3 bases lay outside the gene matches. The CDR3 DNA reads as TGTGCCAGCAGTTCTCGGACTAGCCAAGAGACCCAGTACTTC. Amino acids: CASSSRTSQETQYF.

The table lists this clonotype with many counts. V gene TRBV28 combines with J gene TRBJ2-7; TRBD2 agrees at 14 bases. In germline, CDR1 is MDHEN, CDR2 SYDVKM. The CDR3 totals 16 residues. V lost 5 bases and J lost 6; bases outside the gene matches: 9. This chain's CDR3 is CASSLPTSGRGFEQYF. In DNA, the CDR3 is TGTGCCAGCAGTCTCCCGACTAGCGGGAGGGGTTTCGAGCAGTACTTC.

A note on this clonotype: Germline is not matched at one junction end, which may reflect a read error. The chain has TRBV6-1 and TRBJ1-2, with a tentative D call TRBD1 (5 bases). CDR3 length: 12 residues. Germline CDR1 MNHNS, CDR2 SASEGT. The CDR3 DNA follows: TGTGCCAGCGTCGGGGCGGGGTATGGCTACAGCTTC. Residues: CASVGAGYGYSF.

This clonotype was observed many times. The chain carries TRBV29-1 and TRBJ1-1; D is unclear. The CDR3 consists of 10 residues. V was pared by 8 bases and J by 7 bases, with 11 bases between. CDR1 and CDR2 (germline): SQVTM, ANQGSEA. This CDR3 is CSSEYVEAFF. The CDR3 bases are TGCAGCTCGGAGTACGTTGAAGCTTTCTTT.